These 19 T cell receptor beta chains share one sample of origin, sequenced in a study of T cell responses to AZD1222 COVID-19 vaccine. Clones were sequenced by immunoSEQ multiplex PCR, and TCRdb holds only the in-frame ones, with some missing. The sample records over 100,000 clones, around 87% being singletons. The sequenced sample was peripheral blood, obtained on day 0 of AZD1222 vaccination. Receptors originate from an adult in good health.

The chain combines TRBV2 with TRBJ1-1, with D unclear. V was clipped by 7 bases and J by 0 bases, with 9 bases between them. CDR3 length: 13 residues. Germline V lookup: CDR1 SNHLY, CDR2 FYNNEI. Written as DNA, the CDR3 is TGTGCCAGCATGCAGAGTATGAACACTGAAGCTTTCTTT. Protein sequence: CASMQSMNTEAFF.

The chain is built from TRBV4-3 and TRBJ2-1, with TRBD1 matching 8 bases. This CDR3 has 17 residues. Unmatched junction bases numbered 12, after V lost 1 base and J lost 7 bases. CDR1 is LGHNA and CDR2 is YSLEER in the germline V gene. The CDR3 region is CASSQAYGQGGSNEQFF. For the CDR3, the DNA is TGCGCCAGCAGCCAAGCTTATGGACAGGGCGGTTCGAATGAGCAGTTCTTC.

V gene TRBV24-1 combines with J gene TRBJ2-1; TRBD2 matches 7 bases. In germline, CDR1 is KGHDR, CDR2 SFDVKD. This CDR3 region has 14 residues. The V gene end was trimmed by 0 bases and the J gene end by 6 bases; junction bases not matched to a gene: 1. The CDR3 nucleotides are TGTGCCACCAGTGATTTGGGGAGGGTCAATGAGCAGTTCTTC. Translation gives CATSDLGRVNEQFF.

The chain recombines TRBV5-1 with TRBJ2-7, with D perhaps TRBD1 or TRBD2 (5 bases each). The CDR3 has 19 amino acids. V lost 4 bases, J lost 1 base, and 27 bases lay in between. Per germline, CDR1 SGHRS and CDR2 YFSETQ. The CDR3 loop reads CASSPRPQVGTGSSYEQYF. In nucleotides, the CDR3 is TGCGCCAGCAGCCCCCGACCCCAAGTGGGGACGGGGAGTTCCTACGAGCAGTACTTC.

This clone was detected once. This sequence joins TRBV23-1 and TRBJ1-1; the match to TRBD1 covers 10 bases. TRBV23-1 is identified as an open reading frame with a role that is uncertain. CDR3 length: 14 residues. J was trimmed by 7 bases and V by 3 bases; bases with no gene match: 5. CDR3 DNA sequence: TGCGCCAGCAGTCACAGTCGGGACAGGGGTGAAGCTTTCTTT. The encoded protein is CASSHSRDRGEAFF.

This chain uses TRBV6-2 or TRBV6-3 with TRBJ2-7; D is tentatively TRBD1 or TRBD2 (5 bases each). V gave up 4 bases and J gave up 2 bases, with 21 bases separating them. Per germline, CDR1 MNHEY and CDR2 SVGEGT. This CDR3 region has 17 residues. CDR3 loop: CASSSILRGTEPYEQYF. Written as DNA, the CDR3 is TGTGCCAGCAGTTCTATTCTCCGTGGGACCGAGCCCTACGAGCAGTACTTC.

V gene TRBV3-1 (or the pseudogene TRBV3-2) combines with J gene TRBJ1-1, with D unresolved. The germline V gene encodes CDR1 LGHDT and CDR2 YNNKEL (reference sequence). This CDR3 spans 14 amino acids. The V end was cut by 4 bases, the J end by 7 bases, with 16 bases between. CDR3 protein: CASSPPGKEVEAFF. The CDR3 DNA follows: TGTGCCAGCAGCCCACCTGGGAAGGAGGTTGAAGCTTTCTTT.

V is TRBV19 and J is TRBJ1-4; tentatively, D is TRBD1 (5 bases). The CDR3 length is 15 residues. CDR1 and CDR2 from the germline V gene are LNHDA and SQIVND (reference sequence). The V end was cut by 3 bases, the J end by 3 bases, with 11 bases between. In nucleotides, the CDR3 is TGTGCCAGTAGTATCTCGGGGACGGCTAATGAAAAACTGTTTTTT. Protein: CASSISGTANEKLFF.

In the case of this clone: Germline and junction disagree at one end, which may indicate a read error. The chain links TRBV15 to TRBJ2-4; perhaps TRBD2 as D (6 bases). The CDR3 runs to 13 residues. Germline V lookup: CDR1 LNHNV, CDR2 YYDKDF (reference sequence). CDR3 loop: CATSRDRPGTPQF. The CDR3 DNA sequence: TGTGCCACCAGCAGAGATCGGCCGGGGACTCCTCAATTC.

This clone was counted a few times. The CDR3 DNA is TGTGCCAGCAGCGTACAGACACAGGGCAACTATGGCTACACCTTC. Protein product: CASSVQTQGNYGYTF. The chain couples TRBV9 to TRBJ1-2; D possibly corresponds to TRBD1 (6 bases). The CDR3 runs to 15 residues. CDR1 is SGDLS, CDR2 YYNGEE, per germline. Between the trimmed V and J ends, which lost 1 base and 2 bases, there was a span of 12 bases. Looking up the rest from reference TRBV9 and TRBJ1-2 gives the full variable domain: DSGVTQTPKHLITATGQRVTLRCSPRSGDLSVYWYQQSLDQGLQFLIQYYNGEERAKGNILERFSAQQFPDLHSELNLSSLELGDSALYFCASSVQTQGNYGYTFGSGTRLTVV.

The chain links TRBV30 to TRBJ2-3; TRBD1 aligns across 7 bases. The germline V gene has CDR1 GTSNPN and CDR2 SVGIG (reference sequence). J gave up 4 bases and V 0 bases, and 4 bases lay outside the gene matches. This CDR3 has 14 residues. The CDR3 sequence is CAWSVGQGADTQYF. The CDR3 region has the DNA TGTGCCTGGAGTGTTGGGCAGGGGGCAGATACGCAGTATTTT. The full variable domain, with the rest looked up from reference TRBV30 and TRBJ2-3, is SQTIHQWPATLVQPVGSPLSLECTVEGTSNPNLYWYRQAAGRGLQLLFYSVGIGQISSEVPQNLSASRPQDRQFILSSKKLLLSDSGFYLCAWSVGQGADTQYFGPGTRLTVL.

This clone has just one count. The CDR3 loop is CASSPAWGLSTDTQYF. DNA for the CDR3: TGTGCCAGCAGCCCCGCTTGGGGGCTAAGCACAGATACGCAGTATTTT. The V gene is TRBV7-2, the J gene TRBJ2-3; D is possibly TRBD1 (6 bases). The CDR3 is 16 residues long. With 5 bases removed from V and 0 bases from J, the gap between germline ends came to 15 bases. The V gene's germline CDR1 is SGHTA and CDR2 FQGNSA. The whole variable domain, filled in from reference TRBV7-2 and TRBJ2-3, reads GAGVSQSPSNKVTEKGKDVELRCDPISGHTALYWYRQSLGQGLEFLIYFQGNSAPDKSGLPSDRFSAERTGGSVSTLTIQRTQQEDSAVYLCASSPAWGLSTDTQYFGPGTRLTVL.

V gene TRBV5-1 combines with J gene TRBJ2-1; D not resolved. The CDR3 is made up of 15 amino acids. The V and J ends lost 4 bases and 0 bases respectively, with 11 bases between them. Germline CDR1 is SGHRS and CDR2 is YFSETQ. CDR3 sequence (DNA): TGCGCCAGCAGCCCAACCCCGAGCTCCTACAATGAGCAGTTCTTC. Its translation: CASSPTPSSYNEQFF. The variable domain in full, completed from reference TRBV5-1 and TRBJ2-1, reads KAGVTQTPRYLIKTRGQQVTLSCSPISGHRSVSWYQQTPGQGLQFLFEYFSETQRNKGNFPGRFSGRQFSNSRSEMNVSTLELGDSALYLCASSPTPSSYNEQFFGPGTRLTVL.

The chain joins TRBV7-9 to TRBJ2-1; D tentatively fits TRBD1 or TRBD2 (5 bases each). Germline assignment: CDR1 SEHNR and CDR2 FQNEAQ (reference sequence). Trimming took 5 bases from V and 10 from J, leaving 9 bases between them. CDR3 length equals 11 residues. The CDR3: CASSQGVEQFF. CDR3 DNA: TGTGCCAGCAGCCAGGGAGTCGAGCAGTTCTTC.

V is TRBV6-6 and J is TRBJ2-7; 7 nucleotides align to TRBD1. Looked up from germline, CDR1 is MNHNY and CDR2 is SVGAGI (reference sequence). Trimming removed 2 bases from V and 1 base from J; junction bases left unmatched: 8. This CDR3 contains 16 residues. CDR3 protein: CASSYGPDRVSYEQYF. Written as DNA, the CDR3 is TGTGCCAGCAGTTACGGGCCCGACAGGGTGTCCTACGAGCAGTACTTC.

The chain is built from TRBV19 and TRBJ2-7, with TRBD1 as a possible D gene (6 bases). The V and J ends lost 1 base and 1 base respectively, with 8 bases between them. CDR3 length: 14 residues. Looked up from germline, CDR1 is LNHDA and CDR2 is SQIVND (reference sequence). The CDR3 bases are TGTGCCAGTAGTATAGGGGGGCAGTCCTACGAGCAGTACTTC. Translation gives CASSIGGQSYEQYF.

The J gene is TRBJ2-3, the V gene TRBV12-3 or TRBV12-4; D perhaps matches TRBD1 (5 bases). V lost 5 bases to trimming and J lost 5 bases, with 5 bases between them. The CDR3 sequence is 11 residues long. CDR3 sequence reads: CASSQGDTQYF. CDR3 bases: TGTGCCAGCAGTCAGGGAGATACGCAGTATTTT.

The V call is TRBV5-1, the J call TRBJ1-3, with 7 bases fitting TRBD1. CDR3 length equals 15 residues. The germline V gene encodes CDR1 SGHRS and CDR2 YFSETQ. V lost 4 bases to trimming and J lost 2 bases; unmatched junction nucleotides: 6. The DNA of the CDR3 is TGCGCCAGCAGCGAAACAGGGGCAACTGGAAACACCATATATTTT. It translates to CASSETGATGNTIYF.

This chain joins TRBV7-2 and TRBJ2-3; 14 nucleotides match TRBD2. CDR1 and CDR2 from the germline V gene are SGHTA and FQGNSA. V shed 3 bases and J 4 bases; nucleotides not matched to a gene: 12. The CDR3 contains 19 residues. The CDR3, as DNA: TGTGCCAGCAGCTTGTTACGGTCGGGACTAGCGGGAGACCCAGATACGCAGTATTTT. The encoded protein is CASSLLRSGLAGDPDTQYF.